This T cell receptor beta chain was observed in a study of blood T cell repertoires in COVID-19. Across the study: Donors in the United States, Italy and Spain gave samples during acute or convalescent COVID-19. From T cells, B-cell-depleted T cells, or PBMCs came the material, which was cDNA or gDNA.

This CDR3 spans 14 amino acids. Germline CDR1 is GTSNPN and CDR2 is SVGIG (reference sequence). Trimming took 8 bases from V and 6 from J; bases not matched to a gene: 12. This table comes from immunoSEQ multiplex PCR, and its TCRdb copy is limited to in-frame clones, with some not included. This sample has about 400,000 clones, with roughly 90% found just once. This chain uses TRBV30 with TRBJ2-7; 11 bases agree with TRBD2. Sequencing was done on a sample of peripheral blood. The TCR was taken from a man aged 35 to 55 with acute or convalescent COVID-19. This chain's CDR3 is CATGGDSGGAEQYF. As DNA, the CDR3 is TGTGCCACCGGAGGGGATAGCGGGGGGGCCGAGCAGTACTTC. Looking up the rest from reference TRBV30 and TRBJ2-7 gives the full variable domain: SQTIHQWPATLVQPVGSPLSLECTVEGTSNPNLYWYRQAAGRGLQLLFYSVGIGQISSEVPQNLSASRPQDRQFILSSKKLLLSDSGFYLCATGGDSGGAEQYFGPGTRLTVT.